This T cell receptor beta chain appears in the sequencing data of a study of cytomegalovirus exposure and HLA in healthy donors. Broader study findings: The likely origin of a cluster of highly shared sequence variants was a sequencing artifact. Presence/absence analyses treated sequencing depth as roughly uniform across donors. The study labeled 150 or so TCR beta chains cytomegalovirus-associated. Highest at DRB1 and lowest at HLA-C, TCR association rates differed among HLA loci in a later analysis.

It was with 60 Vbeta and 13 Jbeta primers that the PCR ran. Only in-frame clones appear in the TCRdb table, and some are missing; sequencing was by immunoSEQ multiplex PCR. Among about 170,000 clones listed, 85% were seen once. The CDR3 extends over 16 amino acids. The germline gives CDR1 ENHRY, CDR2 SYGVKD. V was pared by 4 bases and J by 1 base, with 16 bases between. In the case of this clone: Its cognate antigen is unknown.

This clonotype originated in a boy between 2 and 15 years old in good health and CMV-seronegative. The chain has TRBV10-3 and TRBJ1-1; possibly TRBD1 for D (5 bases). The source material was PBMCs. The CDR3 DNA reads as TGTGCCATCAGTGGGGGTAGAACAGGAGAGAACACTGAAGCTTTCTTT. Encoded protein: CAISGGRTGENTEAFF.